Described below is a single TCR beta chain sequence and its context. Antigen specificity is unknown. Germline V gene lookup returns CDR1 SGDLS and CDR2 YYNGEE. Trimming pared 4 bases from V and 3 bases from J, leaving 4 bases between. The CDR3 extends over 12 amino acids. The data were taken from a study of cytomegalovirus exposure and HLA in healthy donors. Study background: A prior study identified 90 million to 120 million unique TCR beta sequences from about 179 million T cells.

This PCR relied on a set of 60 Vbeta primers and 13 Jbeta primers. Authors' methods: Later analysis identified tens of millions of unique TCR beta chains, approximately 11 million shared. Only in-frame clones appear in the TCRdb table, and some are missing; sequencing was by immunoSEQ multiplex PCR. That table furnishes V, J and clone size, whereas the DNA furnished D and trimming. The profile covers 200,000 or so clones, with about 90% appearing a single time and around 0.21% taken by the ten largest. Study-wide points: Donor immune exposure was known only as CMV serostatus. According to an earlier analysis, most TCR beta V segments yielded productive rearrangements about 90% or about 30% of the time.

This sequence originates from a girl less than two years old in good health and CMV-seronegative. V gene TRBV9 combines with J gene TRBJ2-2; D gene ambiguous. The sequenced sample consisted of PBMCs. The CDR3 sequence: CASSYYTGELFF. The CDR3 nucleotides are TGTGCCAGCAGCTACTACACCGGGGAGCTGTTTTTT.